Shown below are 21 T cell receptor beta chains from a single sample sequenced in a study of blood T cell repertoires in COVID-19. Clones were read by immunoSEQ multiplex PCR, and TCRdb kept only the in-frame ones, dropping some. The sample consists of approximately 530,000 clones, about 89% of them appearing once. The specimen was peripheral blood. Receptor source: a woman in her fifties or sixties with COVID-19, enrolled during active disease.

V is TRBV5-6 and J is TRBJ1-5, with D maybe TRBD1 (6 bases). The germline V and J ends were trimmed by 3 bases and 2 bases, with 12 bases remaining between them. Germline V gene lookup returns CDR1 SGHDT and CDR2 YYEEEE. The CDR3 runs to 15 residues. CDR3 nucleotides: TGTGCCAGCAGCTCGCCACGACAGGGCAATCAGCCCCAGCATTTT. Amino acid sequence: CASSSPRQGNQPQHF.

The chain joins TRBV19 to TRBJ1-4, with unresolved D. V was clipped by 6 bases and J by 0 bases, with 11 bases between them. Per the germline V gene, CDR1 is LNHDA and CDR2 is SQIVND (reference sequence). The CDR3 covers 15 residues. CDR3 DNA: TGTGCCAGTAGCGATGACATTTCAACTAATGAAAAACTGTTTTTT. Amino acids: CASSDDISTNEKLFF.

This sequence joins TRBV30 and TRBJ1-2; 8 nucleotides align to TRBD1. CDR1 is GTSNPN, CDR2 SVGIG, per germline (reference sequence). V gave up 1 base and J gave up 2 bases; unmatched junction bases: 12. This CDR3 is built from 17 residues. The CDR3 bases are TGTGCCTGGAGTGCCCCGGGACAGGCCCGCCGAAACTATGGCTACACCTTC. Residues: CAWSAPGQARRNYGYTF.

The gene calls are TRBV6-5 and TRBJ1-3; perhaps TRBD1 as D (5 bases). Germline V gene lookup returns CDR1 MNHEY and CDR2 SVGAGI. The V end was cut by 7 bases, the J end by 3 bases, with 10 bases between. This CDR3 is 13 amino acids long. CDR3 coding DNA: TGTGCCAGCACACGGACATTTGGAAACACCATATATTTT. Its protein is CASTRTFGNTIYF.

The chain has TRBV9 and TRBJ2-5; 9 bases map to TRBD1. The trim removed 4 bases at V and 6 bases at J, leaving 7 bases unmatched. This CDR3 has 14 residues. Germline values: CDR1 SGDLS, CDR2 YYNGEE. CDR3 DNA sequence: TGTGCCAGCAGCCCACCCGGGACAGGGAAGACCCAGTACTTC. Its translation: CASSPPGTGKTQYF.

This sequence joins TRBV7-9 and TRBJ2-7, with 7 bases matching TRBD1. Germline V gene lookup returns CDR1 SEHNR and CDR2 FQNEAQ (reference sequence). With 5 bases clipped from V and 6 bases from J, the junction kept 7 bases outside the gene matches. The CDR3 runs 13 residues. The CDR3 DNA reads TGTGCCAGCAGCACGACAGGGATCAGCGAGCAGTACTTC. Protein product: CASSTTGISEQYF.

The chain couples TRBV30 to TRBJ2-1, with 10 positions matching TRBD2. Germline V gives CDR1 GTSNPN, CDR2 SVGIG (reference sequence). After removal of 0 bases from V and 15 bases from J, the junction contained 17 bases not matched to a gene. The CDR3 consists of 16 residues. CDR3 DNA: TGTGCCTGGAGTGTAACCCGAGTAGCGGGGGGAGTTGATCCGTTCTTC. As protein: CAWSVTRVAGGVDPFF.

CDR3 bases: TGTGCCAGCAGTTTGGGCGGGGCAAGTACACCCCTCCACTTT. It is translated as CASSLGGASTPLHF. The chain combines TRBV27 with TRBJ1-6, with D perhaps TRBD1 (5 bases). The V end lost 3 bases, the J end lost 11 bases, and 14 bases lay between the germline ends. The length of the CDR3 is 14 residues. The V gene's germline CDR1 is MNHEY and CDR2 SMNVEV (reference sequence).

This clone has a handful of counts. The V and J genes are TRBV11-2 and TRBJ1-3; D is undetermined. This CDR3 comprises 14 residues. Germline assignment: CDR1 SGHAT and CDR2 FQNNGV. V lost 2 bases and J 2 bases, leaving 7 bases between the germline ends. The CDR3 protein is CASSLMAPGNTIYF. The DNA of the CDR3 is TGTGCCAGCAGCTTAATGGCCCCTGGAAACACCATATATTTT.

The rearrangement links TRBV3-1 (or the pseudogene TRBV3-2) to TRBJ2-1; TRBD2 matches at 7 bases. The ends lost 4 bases at V and 6 bases at J; junction bases unmatched: 6. This CDR3 is built from 14 residues. Looked up from germline, CDR1 is LGHDT and CDR2 is YNNKEL (reference sequence). The chain's CDR3 is CASSPRERGNEQFF. DNA for the CDR3: TGTGCCAGCAGCCCGAGAGAGCGGGGCAATGAGCAGTTCTTC.

The chain uses TRBV5-1 and TRBJ1-3; 8 positions agree with TRBD1. There are 13 residues in the CDR3. Trimming at V came to 7 bases and at J to 8 bases, leaving 8 bases not matched to a gene. Germline V gene sequence: CDR1 SGHRS, CDR2 YFSETQ. The CDR3 nucleotides are TGCGCCAGCCGGACAGGGCTTAAGGACACCATATATTTT. This translates into CASRTGLKDTIYF.

The rearrangement uses TRBV24-1 and TRBJ2-6; maybe TRBD1 (5 bases). The CDR3 contains 16 residues. Germline loops: CDR1 KGHDR, CDR2 SFDVKD. Trimming removed 9 bases at V and 0 bases at J, with 14 bases between. CDR3 protein: CATGPAGISGANVLTF. In DNA form, the CDR3 reads TGTGCCACCGGACCCGCAGGGATCTCTGGGGCCAACGTCCTGACTTTC.

The chain uses TRBV20-1 and TRBJ2-1; tentatively, D is TRBD1 (5 bases). The V end lost 3 bases, the J end lost 5 bases, and 14 bases lay between the germline ends. Germline V lookup: CDR1 DFQATT, CDR2 SNEGSKA (reference sequence). CDR3 length: 14 amino acids. The CDR3 DNA sequence: TGCAGTGCTAGTGAAGGGGCCTTTAACAATGAGCAGTTCTTC. It translates to CSASEGAFNNEQFF.

The DNA for the CDR3 is TGTGCCACCAGCATACAGGGGGTGAACCAGCCCCAGCATTTT. It specifies CATSIQGVNQPQHF. The gene calls are TRBV24-1 and TRBJ1-5; the match to TRBD1 covers 8 bases. This CDR3 has 14 residues. Germline V gives CDR1 KGHDR, CDR2 SFDVKD. V lost 7 bases to trimming and J lost 7 bases; unmatched junction nucleotides: 8.

This chain's CDR3 is CASSWGRDYGYTF. CDR3 DNA: TGTGCCAGCAGCTGGGGCAGGGACTATGGCTACACCTTC. The chain joins TRBV11-1 to TRBJ1-2, with D possibly being TRBD1 (5 bases). Germline V lookup: CDR1 SGHAT, CDR2 FQDESV (reference sequence). V shed 4 bases and J shed 3 bases, with 9 bases lying between them. The CDR3 contains 13 residues.

A few counts support this clone. The V and J genes are TRBV7-3 and TRBJ2-3, with D possibly matching TRBD2 (6 bases). Germline V lookup: CDR1 SGHTA, CDR2 FQGTGA. This CDR3 contains 14 residues. V was cut by 11 bases and J by 0 bases, with 15 bases left in between. The CDR3 is CASSGGASTDTQYF. CDR3 bases: TGTGCCTCCTCCGGGGGAGCTAGCACAGATACGCAGTATTTT.

This chain connects TRBV19 to TRBJ1-3; D unclear. V was trimmed by 7 bases and J by 3 bases, leaving 7 bases between them. Germline CDR1 and CDR2: LNHDA and SQIVND (reference sequence). This CDR3 is 12 amino acids long. CDR3 protein: CASTGDGNTIYF. DNA for the CDR3: TGTGCCAGTACCGGGGATGGAAACACCATATATTTT. Full variable domain (outside the CDR3, taken from reference TRBV19 and TRBJ1-3): DGGITQSPKYLFRKEGQNVTLSCEQNLNHDAMYWYRQDPGQGLRLIYYSQIVNDFQKGDIAEGYSVSREKKESFPLTVTSAQKNPTAFYLCASTGDGNTIYFGEGSWLTVV.

The chain combines TRBV19 with TRBJ2-7; 8 bases align to TRBD1. V was clipped by 6 bases and J by 5 bases; unmatched bases: 6. The CDR3 runs 13 residues. Germline V gene sequence: CDR1 LNHDA, CDR2 SQIVND (reference sequence). CDR3 nucleotides: TGTGCCAGTAGCCGGACAGGGCGCGACGAGCAGTACTTC. Translated, it gives CASSRTGRDEQYF.

The CDR3 loop is CASSLYPQGNEQFF. The CDR3, as DNA: TGTGCCAGCAGCTTATACCCCCAGGGCAATGAGCAGTTCTTC. This chain links TRBV5-6 with TRBJ2-1, with D maybe TRBD1 (5 bases). Per the germline V gene, CDR1 is SGHDT and CDR2 is YYEEEE. V was shortened by 2 bases and J by 6 bases, with 12 bases between the two germline ends. This CDR3 is built from 14 residues.

V usage is TRBV6-5 and J usage is TRBJ1-2, with D unclear. Trimming took off 7 bases at V and 8 bases at J, with 23 bases between the two ends. Per germline, CDR1 MNHEY and CDR2 SVGAGI. The CDR3 extends over 15 amino acids. This CDR3 reads CASNPLDTATGGYTF. The CDR3 nucleotides read TGTGCCAGCAATCCCTTAGACACGGCAACGGGGGGCTACACCTTC.

This clone was counted once. The CDR3 reads CASPPAPAPQHF. The CDR3 DNA is TGTGCCAGCCCCCCAGCGCCGGCGCCCCAGCATTTT. The chain has TRBV28 and TRBJ1-5; D gene ambiguous. Trimming took off 8 bases at V and 9 bases at J, with 14 bases between the two ends. The CDR3 has 12 residues. The germline V gene has CDR1 MDHEN and CDR2 SYDVKM.